The clone carrying this T cell receptor beta chain has a handful of counts. Its matching antigen is unknown. The data stem from a study of T cells after yellow fever vaccination. Overall study context: Some fractions had low cell numbers, and these were prepared with SMART-Seq v4 Ultra Low Input. Study outcomes and limitations: A weaker but faster secondary response was observed, peaking on day 5 versus 15. Clones that expanded after primary vaccination mostly reappeared after the booster (just under 98% CD4, approximately 87% CD8).

The germline CDR1 and CDR2 sequences are LGHDT and YNNKEL (reference sequence). The V end lost 0 bases, the J end lost 5 bases, and 13 bases lay between the germline ends. This CDR3 has 15 amino acids. They built TCR cDNA with 5'RACE template switching, a step that put in a universal primer site and UMIs. TCRdb itself ran the 5' RACE reads through MiXCR, one entry per CDR3 protein. In the table there are some 150,000 distinct CDR3 sequences, 9.5% to 12% of which are singletons. The sequence derives from a man younger than 35 who received the YFV17D yellow fever vaccine. The sample here was CD8+ T cells sorted from PBMCs, taken 15 days after the yellow fever booster vaccination. This chain links TRBV3-1 with TRBJ1-2, with D uncertain. CDR3 loop: CASSQDGTPGYGYTF. CDR3 sequence (DNA): TGTGCCAGCAGCCAAGACGGCACCCCGGGGTATGGCTACACCTTC. Using reference TRBV3-1 and TRBJ1-2 for the parts outside the CDR3, the full variable domain is DTAVSQTPKYLVTQMGNDKSIKCEQNLGHDTMYWYKQDSKKFLKIMFSYNNKELIINETVPNRFSPKSPDKAHLNLHINSLELGDSAVYFCASSQDGTPGYGYTFGSGTRLTVV.